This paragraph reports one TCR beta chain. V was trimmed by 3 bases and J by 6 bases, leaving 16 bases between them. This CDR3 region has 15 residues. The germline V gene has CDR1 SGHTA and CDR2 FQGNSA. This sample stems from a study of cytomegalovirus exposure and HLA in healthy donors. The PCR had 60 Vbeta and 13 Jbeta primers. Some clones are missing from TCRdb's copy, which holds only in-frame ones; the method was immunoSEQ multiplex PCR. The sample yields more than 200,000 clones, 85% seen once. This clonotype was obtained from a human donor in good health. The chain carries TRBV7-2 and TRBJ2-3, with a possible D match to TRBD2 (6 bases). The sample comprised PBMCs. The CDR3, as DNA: TGTGCCAGCAGCTTGAGCTCGCGGGATTTGGATACGCAGTATTTT. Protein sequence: CASSLSSRDLDTQYF. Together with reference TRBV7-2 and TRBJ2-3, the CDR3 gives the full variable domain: GAGVSQSPSNKVTEKGKDVELRCDPISGHTALYWYRQSLGQGLEFLIYFQGNSAPDKSGLPSDRFSAERTGGSVSTLTIQRTQQEDSAVYLCASSLSSRDLDTQYFGPGTRLTVL.